The sequence of this TCR beta chain was determined in a study of glioma-infiltrating T cells after dendritic cell vaccination. The overall study: Dendritic cells derived from monocytes and pulsed with autologous tumor lysate formed the vaccine.

The PCR used 60 V beta and 13 J beta primers. Profiling relied on immunoSEQ multiplex PCR, and the TCRdb table lists in-frame clones only, not all of them. Of fewer than 100,000 clones detected, approximately 84% appear once; the ten largest clones hold 15% to 17%. Trimming removed 6 bases from V and 5 bases from J, with 14 bases in between. This CDR3 comprises 14 residues. Germline V lookup: CDR1 MNHEY, CDR2 SVGAGI. Only patients with spare fresh-frozen tumor and over two years of follow-up were included. Study-wide findings and caveats: Higher pretreatment TIL content predicted longer progression-free time and survival.

Of note for this clone: Its cognate antigen is unknown.

The rearrangement uses TRBV6-5 and TRBJ2-1; no definite D call. The sample consisted of blood, taken before dendritic cell vaccination. The clonotype originates from a human donor with glioblastoma. The CDR3 loop reads CASSSNGWNNEQFF. The CDR3 nucleotides read TGTGCCAGCAGCTCCAACGGGTGGAACAATGAGCAGTTCTTC.